Listed here is a single TCR beta chain. Its antigen is undetermined. These data belong to a study of T cell repertoires in cytomegalovirus infection. About the research overall: Signatures in public TCR beta sequences pointed to both CMV infection and matching HLA type. Broader study findings: The ex vivo response was dominated by HLA-C-restricted CMV-specific TCR beta clonotypes. Cumulated frequencies of public TCR beta families served to identify carriers of CMV plus the relevant HLA.

TCRdb independently ran MiXCR on the reads; one entry per CDR3 protein. The table includes some 350,000 distinct CDR3 sequences, less than 20% detected once. V was clipped by 0 bases and J by 0 bases; unmatched bases: 6. Germline loops: CDR1 MNHEY, CDR2 SVGEGT. CDR3 length equals 19 residues. The chain combines TRBV6-2 or TRBV6-3 with TRBJ2-1, with 12 bases fitting TRBD2. This TCR derives from a human donor in good health (CMV status not recorded). Some clones in this sample may be carry-over from other donors' samples. Material: PBMCs. The CDR3: CASSYSPGTSGFSYNEQFF. In DNA, the CDR3 is TGTGCCAGCAGTTACTCTCCCGGGACTAGCGGGTTCTCCTACAATGAGCAGTTCTTC.